This entry is about one TCR beta chain. Germline CDR1 reads KGHSH; CDR2 reads LQKENI. The CDR3 loop spans 19 amino acids. Trimming took 1 base from V and 8 from J; bases not matched to a gene: 13. Methods used by the authors: Counts of nucleated cells, estimated from reference gene primer amplification, were obtained. Data came from immunoSEQ multiplex PCR; TCRdb stores just in-frame clones and leaves some out. V and J calls and clone size are given by that table; D and trimming were obtained from the DNA. This table has about 160,000 clones, 79% appearing once. Recruited during active infection, patients (from Seattle) were subsequently followed longitudinally. The data were taken from a study of blood T cell repertoires in COVID-19. Study-level information: Samples taken during acute and convalescent COVID-19 were collected in the United States, Italy and Spain. Sample material is recorded as cDNA or gDNA derived from T cells, B-cell-depleted T cells, or PBMCs.

The receptor comes from a woman aged 55 to 70 with COVID-19, enrolled during active disease. This sequence joins TRBV18 and TRBJ2-1; 14 nucleotides agree with TRBD2. Sequenced sample: peripheral blood. The CDR3 nucleotides are TGTGCCAGCTCACCACGGCAGGGGGCCGGGACTAGCGGGAGACATGAGCAGTTCTTC. Amino acids: CASSPRQGAGTSGRHEQFF.